These 22 T cell receptor beta chains were sequenced from one sample in a study of shared clonotypes between healthy human individuals. Naivety among CD8 cells was defined by CD45RO negativity and positive CCR7 selection, thereby excluding terminally differentiated effector memory CD45RA+ cells. Sequencing was performed with immunoSEQ multiplex PCR; in TCRdb, only in-frame clones are kept and a portion is missing. This sample yields under 600,000 clones, of which more than 95% are seen a single time; less than 0.35% belongs to the top ten. The specimen was naive CD8+ T cells sorted from blood. These TCRs come from a young man in good health.

The CDR3 sequence is CASSFEGGDEAFF. In DNA form, the CDR3 reads TGTGCCAGCAGCTTCGAAGGTGGTGATGAAGCTTTCTTT. The rearrangement joins TRBV7-2 to TRBJ1-1; D gene uncertain. CDR3 length: 13 amino acids. V lost 3 bases to trimming and J lost 7 bases, with 12 bases between them. Germline V CDR1 and CDR2: SGHTA, FQGNSA.

V is TRBV18 and J is TRBJ2-1; D uncertain. The CDR3 is 15 amino acids. Trimming removed 1 base from V and 3 bases from J, with 10 bases in between. Looked up from germline, CDR1 is KGHSH and CDR2 is LQKENI. CDR3 loop: CASSPLPERYNEQFF. The CDR3 DNA follows: TGTGCCAGCTCACCACTACCGGAGCGCTACAATGAGCAGTTCTTC.

This CDR3 reads CASSFLSGQEGNQPQHF. CDR3 nucleotides: TGTGCCAGCAGTTTTCTTTCGGGACAGGAGGGCAATCAGCCCCAGCATTTT. The chain recombines TRBV28 with TRBJ1-5; 8 bases align to TRBD1. Trimming cost V 3 bases and J 2 bases; bases outside gene matches: 9. This CDR3 is built from 17 residues. The germline gives CDR1 MDHEN, CDR2 SYDVKM.

V and J are TRBV5-4 and TRBJ2-4; tentative D call: TRBD2 (6 bases). Germline V lookup: CDR1 SGHNT, CDR2 YYREEE (reference sequence). The CDR3 spans 15 residues. Trimming shortened V by 0 bases and J by 4 bases, and 11 bases separated the two germline ends. The CDR3 sequence: CASSLAGTRKNIQYF. The DNA for the CDR3 is TGTGCCAGCAGCTTGGCCGGGACTCGAAAAAACATTCAGTACTTC.

The chain combines TRBV29-1 with TRBJ2-5; D is ambiguous. The germline gives CDR1 SQVTM, CDR2 ANQGSEA. CDR3 length: 16 amino acids. V was cut by 4 bases and J by 0 bases, with 18 bases left in between. The CDR3 loop is CSVVGEDRPYQETQYF. The CDR3 DNA sequence: TGCAGCGTTGTAGGCGAAGATCGACCGTACCAAGAGACCCAGTACTTC.

The chain combines TRBV19 with TRBJ2-7, with unresolved D. The CDR3 spans 15 residues. The ends were cut back, 3 bases at V and 2 bases at J, with 14 bases in the middle. Per germline, CDR1 LNHDA and CDR2 SQIVND (reference sequence). Written as DNA, the CDR3 is TGTGCCAGTAGTATCCCCTCCGACGGAACCTACGAGCAGTACTTC. It encodes CASSIPSDGTYEQYF.

J is TRBJ2-7 and V is TRBV5-1; D uncertain. Trimming left V 4 bases short and J 2 bases short, with 7 bases between. This CDR3 comprises 12 residues. CDR1 is SGHRS, CDR2 YFSETQ, per germline. The CDR3 region is CASSHAPYEQYF. DNA of the CDR3: TGCGCCAGCAGCCACGCACCCTACGAGCAGTACTTC.

This sequence joins TRBV10-1 and TRBJ1-3; D unclear. This CDR3 has 15 residues. V dropped 0 bases and J dropped 0 bases, with 6 bases sitting between them. The V gene's germline CDR1 is WNHNN and CDR2 SYGVQD (reference sequence). Here the CDR3 DNA reads TGCGCCAGCAGTGAGTCGTGGGACTCTGGAAACACCATATATTTT. Its protein product is CASSESWDSGNTIYF.

The genes are TRBV12-2 and TRBJ1-2; the tabulated D call, TRBD1, remains unverified against the DNA. TRBV12-2 is an annotated pseudogene. This CDR3 comprises 14 residues. The CDR3 bases are TGTGCAAGTCGCTTAAGAAAGCAGGGGCTTGGCTACACCTTC. Protein: CASRLRKQGLGYTF.

Concerning this clone: The same CDR3 also results from other DNA sequences found in this sample. The chain has TRBV27 and TRBJ2-3, with D uncertain. V was cut by 3 bases and J by 4 bases, with 2 bases left in between. CDR1 is MNHEY and CDR2 is SMNVEV in the germline V gene (reference sequence). The CDR3 is made up of 11 amino acids. In DNA form, the CDR3 reads TGTGCCAGCAGTTTGGCAGATACGCAGTATTTT. It specifies CASSLADTQYF.

Concerning this clone itself: Other nucleotide sequences from this sample produce the same CDR3. The genes are TRBV27 and TRBJ2-7; the D is unclear. This CDR3 has 14 residues. The ends were cut back, 8 bases at V and 6 bases at J, with 20 bases in the middle. CDR1 is MNHEY, CDR2 SMNVEV, per germline (reference sequence). CDR3 DNA sequence: TGTGCCAGCTCCCGTCAGGTGGCCAGGCGCGAGCAGTACTTC. As protein: CASSRQVARREQYF.

CDR3 nucleotides: TGTGCCAGCAGCCCTCAAGGGCCAGGGGGGACTGAAGCTTTCTTT. It is translated as CASSPQGPGGTEAFF. The chain has TRBV9 and TRBJ1-1, with 7 bases matching TRBD1. CDR3 length equals 15 residues. With V trimmed by 4 bases and J by 5 bases, 11 bases remained unmatched. Per germline, CDR1 SGDLS and CDR2 YYNGEE.

V gene TRBV7-6 combines with J gene TRBJ2-2, with D possibly TRBD1 on 5 matching bases. The CDR3 covers 14 residues. Germline CDR1 is SGHVS and CDR2 is FNYEAQ. Trimming left V 2 bases short and J 3 bases short, with 7 bases between. The CDR3 DNA reads as TGTGCCAGCAGCTTACGCAGGGACACCGGGGAGCTGTTTTTT. Translated: CASSLRRDTGELFF.

V is TRBV7-9 and J is TRBJ2-1; 8 bases fit TRBD1. The CDR3 totals 15 residues. V trimming: 5 bases; J trimming: 9 bases; junction bases outside the gene matches: 12. The germline V gene has CDR1 SEHNR and CDR2 FQNEAQ (reference sequence). This CDR3 is CASSRQGPTRGEQFF. DNA of the CDR3: TGTGCCAGCAGCCGACAGGGGCCCACTAGGGGTGAGCAGTTCTTC.

This rearrangement joins TRBV7-6 to TRBJ2-7; the match to TRBD2 covers 14 bases. The CDR3 totals 16 residues. Germline trimming cut 4 bases from V and 6 bases from J; bases unmatched to any gene: 8. The germline V gene has CDR1 SGHVS and CDR2 FNYEAQ. Written as DNA, the CDR3 is TGTGCCAGCAGCTCTCGATTCGGACTAGCGGGAGGCGAGCAGTACTTC. Translating gives CASSSRFGLAGGEQYF.

This CDR3 is CASSPEGGQASTDTQYF. CDR3 bases: TGTGCCAGCAGCCCCGAAGGGGGGCAAGCTAGCACAGATACGCAGTATTTT. This chain uses TRBV7-2 with TRBJ2-3; perhaps D is TRBD1 or TRBD2 (6 bases each). The V gene's germline CDR1 is SGHTA and CDR2 FQGNSA. Trimming took 5 bases from V and 0 from J, leaving 18 bases between them. The CDR3 totals 17 residues.

This chain connects TRBV7-2 to TRBJ1-5, with 8 nucleotides matching TRBD1. There are 15 residues in the CDR3. Germline-derived CDR1 and CDR2 are SGHTA and FQGNSA. Trimming at V came to 5 bases and at J to 2 bases, leaving 5 bases not matched to a gene. CDR3 in DNA: TGTGCCAGCAGCCTGGACAGGGTGGGCAATCAGCCCCAGCATTTT. It specifies CASSLDRVGNQPQHF.

The sample holds one count of this clone. This same CDR3 is encoded by further DNA sequences in the sample. The chain couples TRBV27 to TRBJ2-1; D might be TRBD1 or TRBD2, each matching 6 bases. Deletions cut 2 bases from V and 6 bases from J, with 8 bases between. This CDR3 is 13 amino acids long. The germline CDR1 and CDR2 sequences are MNHEY and SMNVEV (reference sequence). CDR3 DNA: TGTGCCAGCAGTTTAGGAGGGGGCAATGAGCAGTTCTTC. Translating it yields CASSLGGGNEQFF.

The table lists this clone with a count of one. This chain joins TRBV2 and TRBJ2-7; D is ambiguous. This CDR3 is 13 amino acids long. The ends were cut back, 6 bases at V and 2 bases at J, with 11 bases in the middle. Per germline, CDR1 SNHLY and CDR2 FYNNEI. Written as DNA, the CDR3 is TGTGCCAGCAGGGTAGACCCGGCCTACGAGCAGTACTTC. Its protein product is CASRVDPAYEQYF.

The chain couples TRBV10-3 to TRBJ2-1, with D possibly being TRBD2 (7 bases). This CDR3 region has 16 residues. V lost 3 bases and J 1 base, leaving 13 bases between the germline ends. Germline V gene sequence: CDR1 ENHRY, CDR2 SYGVKD. CDR3 in amino acids: CAISDWEGQSYNEQFF. The CDR3 DNA sequence: TGTGCCATCAGTGACTGGGAGGGACAATCCTACAATGAGCAGTTCTTC.

The chain employs TRBV7-6 and TRBJ2-3; D unclear. The CDR3 is made up of 12 amino acids. Trimming removed 5 bases at V and 4 bases at J, with 7 bases between. The germline gives CDR1 SGHVS, CDR2 FNYEAQ. The CDR3 loop is CASSPPADTQYF. DNA for the CDR3: TGTGCCAGCAGCCCACCTGCAGATACGCAGTATTTT.

This sequence joins TRBV4-1 and TRBJ2-1; 14 bases agree with TRBD2. J gave up 5 bases and V 4 bases, and 7 bases lay outside the gene matches. There are 17 residues in the CDR3. Germline V gene data show CDR1 as MGHRA and CDR2 as YSYEKL. The CDR3 nucleotides are TGCGCCAGCAGCCCCCGGACTAGCGGGAGGATTAACAATGAGCAGTTCTTC. Its protein is CASSPRTSGRINNEQFF.